This T cell receptor beta chain was captured by sequencing in a study of blood T cell repertoires in COVID-19. For the study at large: Acute and convalescent COVID-19 samples came from the United States, Italy and Spain.

Original processing notes: Estimation of nucleated cell counts relied on the amplification of reference gene primers. Clones were read by immunoSEQ multiplex PCR, and TCRdb kept only the in-frame ones, dropping some. The DNA was the basis for D and trimming; V, J and clone size are from that table. The sample consists of under 200,000 clones, around 80% of them appearing once. Germline V gene lookup returns CDR1 SGHAT and CDR2 FQNNGV. This CDR3 contains 15 residues. Losses at the gene ends were 3 bases for V and 7 bases for J; bases not matched to a gene: 8. The sequence was obtained from a man between 65 and 85 years old with active or convalescent COVID-19. The rearrangement joins TRBV11-2 to TRBJ1-4; 7 bases line up with TRBD1. The sample comprised peripheral blood. Written as DNA, the CDR3 is TGTGCCAGCAGCTTGGGGGTGGACAGGACTGAAAAACTGTTTTTT. This codes for CASSLGVDRTEKLFF.